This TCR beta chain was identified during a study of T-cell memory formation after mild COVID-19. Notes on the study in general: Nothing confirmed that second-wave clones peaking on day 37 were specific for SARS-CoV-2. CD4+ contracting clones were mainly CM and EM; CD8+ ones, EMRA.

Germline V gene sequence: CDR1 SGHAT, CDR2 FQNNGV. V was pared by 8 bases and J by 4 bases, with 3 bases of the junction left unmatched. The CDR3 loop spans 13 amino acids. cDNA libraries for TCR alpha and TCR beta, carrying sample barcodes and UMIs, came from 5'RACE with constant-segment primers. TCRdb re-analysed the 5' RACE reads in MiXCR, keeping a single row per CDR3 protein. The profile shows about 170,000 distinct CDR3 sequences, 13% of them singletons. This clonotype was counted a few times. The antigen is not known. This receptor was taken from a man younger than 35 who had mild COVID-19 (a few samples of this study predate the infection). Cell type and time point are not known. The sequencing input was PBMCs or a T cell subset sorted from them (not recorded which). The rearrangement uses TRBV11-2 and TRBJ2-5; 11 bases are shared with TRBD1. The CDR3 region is CASRTGGRETQYF. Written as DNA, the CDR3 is TGTGCCAGCCGGACAGGGGGCCGAGAGACCCAGTACTTC.